Listed here are 29 T cell receptor beta chains from one sample, sequenced in a study of T cell clonotyping in hematopoietic cell transplantation. Profiled with immunoSEQ multiplex PCR; TCRdb holds only in-frame clones, not every one. This table holds approximately 30,000 clones, approximately 86% found once. Documented time point: recipient sample about 28 days before transplant, after cytoreduction. This material consisted of peripheral blood mononuclear cells, taken before stem cell transplant. These receptors all come from a man aged 35-49 years with acute myeloid leukemia. Some clones in this sample may be carry-over from other donors' samples.

This clone has just a few counts. The chain combines TRBV9 with TRBJ2-5, with D hard to call. The length of the CDR3 is 15 residues. The V end was cut by 0 bases, the J end by 3 bases, with 12 bases between. CDR1 is SGDLS, CDR2 YYNGEE, per germline. This chain's CDR3 is CASSVASGREETQYF. DNA of the CDR3: TGTGCCAGCAGCGTAGCTAGTGGACGTGAAGAGACCCAGTACTTC.

The rearrangement joins TRBV4-1 to TRBJ1-6; D ambiguous. V dropped 0 bases and J dropped 9 bases, with 9 bases sitting between them. Looked up from germline, CDR1 is MGHRA and CDR2 is YSYEKL. The CDR3 sequence is 14 residues long. The CDR3: CASSQDPTLSPLHF. In nucleotides, the CDR3 is TGCGCCAGCAGCCAAGATCCGACACTTTCACCCCTCCACTTT.

The chain combines TRBV6-1 with TRBJ2-2, with TRBD1 identical over 8 bases. V shed 6 bases and J 6 bases; nucleotides not matched to a gene: 9. The CDR3 length is 15 residues. The germline CDR1 and CDR2 sequences are MNHNS and SASEGT. DNA for the CDR3: TGTGCCAGCAGCGAAACAGGGGGTGAAGCCGGGGAGCTGTTTTTT. It is translated as CASSETGGEAGELFF.

V is TRBV6-6 and J is TRBJ2-7; TRBD1 agrees at 7 bases. The CDR3 length is 14 residues. The germline CDR1 and CDR2 sequences are MNHNY and SVGAGI (reference sequence). The V and J ends lost 6 bases and 2 bases, in that order; junction bases with no gene match: 7. Here the CDR3 DNA reads TGTGCCAGCAGCCCGGACAGGAGAACCTACGAGCAGTACTTC. It is translated as CASSPDRRTYEQYF.

This rearrangement joins TRBV4-1 to TRBJ1-5; maybe TRBD1 (6 bases). This CDR3 spans 18 amino acids. V gave up 0 bases and J gave up 3 bases, with 18 bases separating them. From germline, CDR1 is MGHRA and CDR2 YSYEKL. This CDR3 is CASSQDPTPQGTNQPQHF. The CDR3, as DNA: TGCGCCAGCAGCCAAGATCCGACCCCGCAGGGGACCAATCAGCCCCAGCATTTT.

This sequence joins TRBV6-1 and TRBJ2-7; D not resolved. Germline assignment: CDR1 MNHNS and CDR2 SASEGT. V lost 9 bases to trimming and J lost 9 bases, with 21 bases between them. The CDR3 spans 13 residues. The CDR3 DNA sequence: TGTGCCAGTTTACCCTGGGATACGAAGGTGCAGTACTTC. Translation gives CASLPWDTKVQYF.

This chain links TRBV27 with TRBJ1-1; D unclear. Germline CDR1 MNHEY, CDR2 SMNVEV (reference sequence). CDR3 size: 12 residues. Trimming took off 1 base at V and 8 bases at J, with 8 bases between the two ends. The CDR3: CASSLFGREAFF. In DNA, the CDR3 is TGTGCCAGCAGTTTATTTGGCAGGGAAGCTTTCTTT.

This sequence joins TRBV30 and TRBJ2-7, with TRBD2 matching over 7 bases. The CDR3 covers 13 residues. The germline CDR1 and CDR2 sequences are GTSNPN and SVGIG (reference sequence). The ends lost 8 bases at V and 6 bases at J; junction bases unmatched: 13. The DNA for the CDR3 is TGTGCCCGGGCGGGCGGGAGCGCAGGCGAGCAGTACTTC. Its protein product is CARAGGSAGEQYF.

This clone was recorded only once. J is TRBJ1-2 and V is TRBV6-6, with 8 bases fitting TRBD1. CDR1 is MNHNY and CDR2 is SVGAGI in the germline V gene (reference sequence). The trim removed 4 bases at V and 2 bases at J, leaving 3 bases unmatched. The CDR3 has 14 amino acids. Written as DNA, the CDR3 is TGTGCCAGCAGTTGGACAGGGAGGAACTATGGCTACACCTTC. This translates into CASSWTGRNYGYTF.

This clone appeared once. In DNA, the CDR3 is TGCAGCGTCGTTCAGGGACCCCGTGTTGATGGCTACACCTTC. It is translated as CSVVQGPRVDGYTF. The chain has TRBV29-1 and TRBJ1-2, with D possibly matching TRBD1 (5 bases). Looked up from germline, CDR1 is SQVTM and CDR2 is ANQGSEA. CDR3 length equals 14 residues. V lost 6 bases and J lost 6, with 20 bases in between.

The chain links TRBV9 to TRBJ2-3, with TRBD2 matching 10 bases. CDR1 is SGDLS, CDR2 YYNGEE, per germline. V shed 0 bases, J shed 6 bases, and the junction held 4 bases outside the gene matches. The CDR3 has 15 amino acids. CDR3 in DNA: TGTGCCAGCAGCGTAGTGGGACTAGCGACGGATACGCAGTATTTT. It specifies CASSVVGLATDTQYF.

The chain links TRBV6-1 to TRBJ1-5; possibly TRBD1 for D (5 bases). This CDR3 comprises 15 residues. CDR1 is MNHNS, CDR2 SASEGT, per germline. Trimming removed 0 bases from V and 1 base from J, with 7 bases in between. The DNA of the CDR3 is TGTGCCAGCAGTGAAGCAGGGGTGAGCAATCAGCCCCAGCATTTT. Its protein is CASSEAGVSNQPQHF.

V is TRBV7-2 and J is TRBJ2-7; the D call may be TRBD1 or TRBD2 (6 bases each). This CDR3 spans 15 amino acids. Germline assignment: CDR1 SGHTA and CDR2 FQGNSA. V was trimmed by 5 bases and J by 5 bases, leaving 19 bases between them. CDR3 in DNA: TGTGCCAGCAGCCTGGATCAGTACAGGGAGGACGAGCAGTACTTC. This encodes CASSLDQYREDEQYF.

The chain couples TRBV7-9 to TRBJ1-3; D unclear. CDR1 is SEHNR, CDR2 FQNEAQ, per germline (reference sequence). Deletions cut 5 bases from V and 3 bases from J, with 5 bases between. The CDR3 is 12 amino acids. The CDR3 here is CASSLGGNTIYF. DNA of the CDR3: TGTGCCAGCAGCCTAGGTGGAAACACCATATATTTT.

The chain has TRBV28 and TRBJ2-6; the D gene is possibly TRBD1 (5 bases). CDR1 is MDHEN and CDR2 is SYDVKM in the germline V gene. The CDR3 runs 17 residues. V lost 7 bases and J lost 1, with 17 bases in between. The CDR3 loop reads CASKPAGMGSGANVLTF. In DNA form, the CDR3 reads TGTGCCAGCAAACCAGCAGGGATGGGATCTGGGGCCAACGTCCTGACTTTC.

The chain has TRBV7-9 and TRBJ1-6, with no clear D. The V and J ends lost 3 bases and 0 bases respectively, with 6 bases between them. Per germline, CDR1 SEHNR and CDR2 FQNEAQ (reference sequence). This CDR3 is 15 amino acids long. As DNA, the CDR3 is TGTGCCAGCAGCTTCGGGAGCTCCTATAATTCACCCCTCCACTTT. Its protein product is CASSFGSSYNSPLHF. The whole variable domain, remainder taken from reference TRBV7-9 and TRBJ1-6, is DTGVSQNPRHKITKRGQNVTFRCDPISEHNRLYWYRQTLGQGPEFLTYFQNEAQLEKSRLLSDRFSAERPKGSFSTLEIQRTEQGDSAMYLCASSFGSSYNSPLHFGNGTRLTVT.

This clone was recorded a few times. The gene calls are TRBV5-1 and TRBJ2-1; 7 bases are shared with TRBD1. The CDR3 runs 13 residues. V lost 4 bases and J lost 9; bases outside the gene matches: 7. The V gene's germline CDR1 is SGHRS and CDR2 YFSETQ. This chain's CDR3 is CASSHPTGIEQFF. DNA of the CDR3: TGCGCCAGCAGCCACCCGACAGGGATTGAGCAGTTCTTC.

This clone was counted a few times. The rearrangement uses TRBV7-8 and TRBJ1-5; D not certain. V was cut by 4 bases and J by 2 bases, with 18 bases left in between. Germline V gene data show CDR1 as SGHVS and CDR2 as FQNEAQ. There are 17 residues in the CDR3. The CDR3 loop is CASSSVTLPIGNQPQHF. CDR3 DNA sequence: TGTGCCAGCAGCTCCGTGACACTCCCAATTGGCAATCAGCCCCAGCATTTT.

This rearrangement joins TRBV11-2 to TRBJ2-1; D is tentatively TRBD1 or TRBD2 (6 bases each). V was cut by 5 bases and J by 6 bases, with 11 bases left in between. The CDR3 contains 13 residues. From germline, CDR1 is SGHAT and CDR2 FQNNGV. Written as DNA, the CDR3 is TGTGCCAGCAGCCAGTCGGGGGCCAATGAGCAGTTCTTC. Amino acid sequence: CASSQSGANEQFF.

V gene TRBV10-3 combines with J gene TRBJ1-2; TRBD1 matches at 7 bases. The germline gives CDR1 ENHRY, CDR2 SYGVKD. The CDR3 has 18 amino acids. V lost 0 bases and J lost 5; bases outside the gene matches: 15. The CDR3 bases are TGTGCCATCAGTGAGTCTCTAGGGGGCCAGACGATTTGGTATGGCTACACCTTC. It is translated as CAISESLGGQTIWYGYTF.

This clone was detected a few times. The CDR3 reads CASSLSGLYGYTF. CDR3 coding DNA: TGTGCCAGCAGTTTATCAGGACTATATGGCTACACCTTC. This chain joins TRBV27 and TRBJ1-2, with D unresolved. There are 13 residues in the CDR3. Germline CDR1 and CDR2: MNHEY and SMNVEV (reference sequence). V was pared by 0 bases and J by 5 bases, with 7 bases between.

This clone came up once. This sequence joins TRBV29-1 and TRBJ2-1; TRBD2 matches at 8 bases. The CDR3 length is 13 residues. Germline V gene lookup returns CDR1 SQVTM and CDR2 ANQGSEA. The trim removed 6 bases at V and 9 bases at J, leaving 10 bases unmatched. CDR3 sequence reads: CSVDLAGLGEQFF. CDR3 DNA sequence: TGCAGCGTGGATTTAGCGGGATTGGGTGAGCAGTTCTTC.

This clone was seen a single time. This sequence joins TRBV6-5 and TRBJ2-1; D is ambiguous. CDR3 length equals 14 residues. The germline V gene encodes CDR1 MNHEY and CDR2 SVGAGI. Trimming removed 2 bases at V and 7 bases at J, with 12 bases between. The CDR3 loop reads CASSYRSNSNEQFF. The CDR3 DNA follows: TGTGCCAGCAGTTACAGGTCAAATTCTAATGAGCAGTTCTTC.

V gene TRBV5-3 combines with J gene TRBJ1-2, with D perhaps matching TRBD1 (5 bases). TRBV5-3 is an ORF, with its function uncertain. This CDR3 has 13 amino acids. V gave up 1 base and J gave up 4 bases, with 8 bases separating them. CDR3 loop: CARSLRGLYGYTF. The CDR3 bases are TGTGCCAGAAGCTTGCGGGGACTCTATGGCTACACCTTC.

The chain combines TRBV7-2 with TRBJ1-3; perhaps TRBD1 as D (6 bases). Per germline, CDR1 SGHTA and CDR2 FQGNSA. The germline V and J ends were trimmed by 3 bases and 0 bases, with 15 bases remaining between them. The CDR3 sequence is 17 residues long. In DNA form, the CDR3 reads TGTGCCAGCAGCTTCGGGAACAGGGTATTCTCTGGAAACACCATATATTTT. It codes for CASSFGNRVFSGNTIYF.

The CDR3 sequence is CASSLSLQGANTEAFF. The DNA of the CDR3 is TGTGCCAGCAGCTTGAGTTTGCAGGGGGCTAACACTGAAGCTTTCTTT. The chain joins TRBV5-4 to TRBJ1-1, with TRBD1 matching over 8 bases. The CDR3 consists of 16 residues. The germline CDR1 and CDR2 sequences are SGHNT and YYREEE (reference sequence). V was pared by 1 base and J by 2 bases, with 7 bases of the junction left unmatched.

This clone has more than one count but fewer than ten. Here the CDR3 DNA reads TGTGCCAGCAGCTTAGCTTTCTCAACAGGGGACGGCTACACCTTC. As protein: CASSLAFSTGDGYTF. This chain uses TRBV7-9 with TRBJ1-2; 7 bases align to TRBD1. V lost 0 bases, J lost 8 bases, and 9 bases stayed unmatched. In germline, CDR1 is SEHNR, CDR2 FQNEAQ (reference sequence). The CDR3 is 15 amino acids.

This clone was recorded once. V is TRBV30 and J is TRBJ2-6, with no clear D. The CDR3 loop spans 16 amino acids. Per the germline V gene, CDR1 is GTSNPN and CDR2 is SVGIG (reference sequence). V was clipped by 0 bases and J by 3 bases, with 12 bases between them. The CDR3 reads CAWSVLRADGANVLTF. The CDR3, as DNA: TGTGCCTGGAGTGTCCTTCGGGCTGATGGGGCCAACGTCCTGACTTTC.

The chain carries TRBV18 and TRBJ2-7; no definite D call. Germline V gene lookup returns CDR1 KGHSH and CDR2 LQKENI. The V end was cut by 2 bases, the J end by 6 bases, with 14 bases between. The CDR3 contains 14 residues. The CDR3 loop reads CASSPSSGSGEQYF. In DNA, the CDR3 is TGTGCCAGCTCACCATCGTCTGGTTCGGGCGAGCAGTACTTC.